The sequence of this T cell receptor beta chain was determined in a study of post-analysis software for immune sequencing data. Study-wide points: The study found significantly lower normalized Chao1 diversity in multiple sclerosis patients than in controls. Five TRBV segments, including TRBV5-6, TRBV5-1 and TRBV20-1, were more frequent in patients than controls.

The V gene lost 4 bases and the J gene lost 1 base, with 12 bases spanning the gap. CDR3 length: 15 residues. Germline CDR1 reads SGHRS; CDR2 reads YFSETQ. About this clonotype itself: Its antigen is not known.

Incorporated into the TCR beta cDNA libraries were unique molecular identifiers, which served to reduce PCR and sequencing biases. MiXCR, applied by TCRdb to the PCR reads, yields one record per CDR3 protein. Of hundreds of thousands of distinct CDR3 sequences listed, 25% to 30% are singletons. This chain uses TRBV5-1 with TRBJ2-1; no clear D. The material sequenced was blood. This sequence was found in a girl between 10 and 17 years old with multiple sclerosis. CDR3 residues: CASSPRSGSYNEQFF. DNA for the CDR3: TGCGCCAGCAGCCCCCGGTCCGGGTCCTACAATGAGCAGTTCTTC.